One and the same sample provided the 26 T cell receptor beta chains below, sequenced in a study of shared clonotypes between healthy human individuals. TCRdb's copy holds only in-frame clones and misses some; the assay was immunoSEQ multiplex PCR. The sample lists a few hundred thousand clones, around 97% occurring once. The sequenced sample was naive CD4+ T cells sorted from blood. Specified subset: CD45RA+ positively selected. The receptors were gathered from a woman aged 25-40 years in good health.

V is TRBV11-2 and J is TRBJ2-6; a weak D match, TRBD2 (6 bases). V was shortened by 5 bases and J by 4 bases, with 12 bases between the two germline ends. Germline V gene sequence: CDR1 SGHAT, CDR2 FQNNGV. The CDR3 consists of 15 residues. The CDR3 DNA is TGTGCCAGCAGCAACCGGGGGTCCGGGGCCAACGTCCTGACTTTC. This gives the protein CASSNRGSGANVLTF. Full variable domain (missing parts from reference TRBV11-2 and TRBJ2-6): EAGVAQSPRYKIIEKRQSVAFWCNPISGHATLYWYQQILGQGPKLLIQFQNNGVVDDSQLPKDRFSAERLKGVDSTLKIQPAKLEDSAVYLCASSNRGSGANVLTFGAGSRLTVL.

The chain links TRBV28 to TRBJ1-3; possibly TRBD1 for D (6 bases). Germline loops: CDR1 MDHEN, CDR2 SYDVKM. The CDR3 covers 13 residues. The V gene lost 8 bases and the J gene lost 2 bases, with 10 bases spanning the gap. CDR3 protein: CASQTGTGNTIYF. The CDR3 nucleotides are TGTGCCAGCCAAACAGGGACTGGAAACACCATATATTTT.

CDR3 sequence reads: CASSEQGGTYEQYF. CDR3 coding DNA: TGTGCCAGCAGTGAGCAGGGGGGAACCTACGAGCAGTACTTC. The J gene is TRBJ2-7, the V gene TRBV2, with a possible D match to TRBD1 (7 bases). The CDR3 runs 14 residues. Deletions cut 3 bases from V and 2 bases from J, with 11 bases between. Germline V lookup: CDR1 SNHLY, CDR2 FYNNEI.

This chain uses TRBV6-5 with TRBJ2-2; 12 bases agree with TRBD2. J lost 5 bases, V lost 7 bases, and 5 bases had no gene match. The germline V gene encodes CDR1 MNHEY and CDR2 SVGAGI. The CDR3 contains 15 residues. In DNA form, the CDR3 reads TGTGCCAGCATTAGAGGGACTAGCGGGACCGGGGAGCTGTTTTTT. It specifies CASIRGTSGTGELFF.

The V gene is TRBV27, the J gene TRBJ1-5; tentatively, D is TRBD1 (5 bases). Germline V gene data show CDR1 as MNHEY and CDR2 as SMNVEV (reference sequence). This CDR3 region has 15 residues. V lost 6 bases and J 0 bases, leaving 12 bases between the germline ends. The CDR3, as DNA: TGTGCCAGCAGCAAACAGGCTTATAGCAATCAGCCCCAGCATTTT. Translated: CASSKQAYSNQPQHF.

This clone was detected only once. The chain carries TRBV28 and TRBJ2-1; a possible D gene is TRBD1 (6 bases). This CDR3 has 16 amino acids. Germline-derived CDR1 and CDR2 are MDHEN and SYDVKM. The V end was cut by 4 bases, the J end by 0 bases, with 13 bases between. This CDR3 is CASSSGDASSYNEQFF. The DNA of the CDR3 is TGTGCCAGCAGTTCAGGGGACGCCTCCTCCTACAATGAGCAGTTCTTC.

The rearrangement links TRBV19 to TRBJ1-4, with unresolved D. V was cut by 5 bases and J by 6 bases, with 16 bases left in between. The CDR3 runs 15 residues. Germline CDR1 reads LNHDA; CDR2 reads SQIVND (reference sequence). CDR3 sequence: CASSRFKAGDEKLFF. As DNA, the CDR3 is TGTGCCAGTAGTCGCTTTAAGGCCGGGGATGAAAAACTGTTTTTT.

The V and J genes are TRBV7-3 and TRBJ2-1; D gene unclear. Germline V gene sequence: CDR1 SGHTA, CDR2 FQGTGA. The V gene lost 5 bases and the J gene lost 10 bases, with 18 bases spanning the gap. The CDR3 has 14 amino acids. The CDR3 is CASSPVVHSGEQFF. The CDR3 DNA sequence: TGTGCCAGCAGCCCTGTTGTACACTCCGGAGAGCAGTTCTTC.

Regarding this clone: Different DNA sequences within this sample yield the same CDR3. The chain uses TRBV5-1 and TRBJ2-7; no firm D call. Per germline, CDR1 SGHRS and CDR2 YFSETQ. CDR3 size: 13 residues. Trimming pared 3 bases from V and 0 bases from J, leaving 7 bases between. CDR3 amino acids: CASSSRSSYEQYF. Written as DNA, the CDR3 is TGCGCCAGCAGCTCGAGGAGCTCCTACGAGCAGTACTTC.

The chain is built from TRBV29-1 and TRBJ2-2, with TRBD1 matching over 7 bases. V shed 6 bases, J shed 0 bases, and the junction held 4 bases outside the gene matches. Germline V gives CDR1 SQVTM, CDR2 ANQGSEA. The CDR3 is 14 residues long. DNA for the CDR3: TGCAGCGTAACCGGGACAGCGAACACCGGGGAGCTGTTTTTT. Protein: CSVTGTANTGELFF.

This chain uses TRBV19 with TRBJ2-3; D perhaps matches TRBD2 (5 bases). CDR3 length: 15 residues. V was cut by 0 bases and J by 3 bases, with 10 bases left in between. Germline assignment: CDR1 LNHDA and CDR2 SQIVND (reference sequence). CDR3: CASSIDPGRTDTQYF. In nucleotides, the CDR3 is TGTGCCAGTAGTATAGATCCGGGAAGGACAGATACGCAGTATTTT.

Only one count was recorded for this clone. The J gene is TRBJ1-5, the V gene TRBV25-1; D remains ambiguous. The CDR3 contains 16 residues. Germline V lookup: CDR1 MGHDK, CDR2 SYGVNS. The germline V and J ends were trimmed by 8 bases and 3 bases, with 20 bases remaining between them. CDR3 residues: CASSFAGGKTNQPQHF. CDR3 nucleotide sequence: TGTGCCAGCTCCTTCGCTGGTGGGAAAACCAATCAGCCCCAGCATTTT. The full variable domain, with the rest looked up from reference TRBV25-1 and TRBJ1-5, is EADIYQTPRYLVIGTGKKITLECSQTMGHDKMYWYQQDPGMELHLIHYSYGVNSTEKGDLSSESTVSRIRTEHFPLTLESARPSHTSQYLCASSFAGGKTNQPQHFGDGTRLSIL.

Written as DNA, the CDR3 is TGTGCCAGCAGTTTATCCGGCGGGACCACCGGGGAGCTGTTTTTT. It is translated as CASSLSGGTTGELFF. The chain uses TRBV27 and TRBJ2-2; D possibly corresponds to TRBD2 (6 bases). V was shortened by 0 bases and J by 4 bases, with 9 bases between the two germline ends. The V gene's germline CDR1 is MNHEY and CDR2 SMNVEV (reference sequence). The CDR3 loop spans 15 amino acids.

This CDR3 reads CAISDLGREGYEQYF. Written as DNA, the CDR3 is TGTGCCATCAGTGACCTTGGACGGGAGGGTTACGAGCAGTACTTC. The chain recombines TRBV10-3 with TRBJ2-7; TRBD2 matches at 8 bases. Germline V gives CDR1 ENHRY, CDR2 SYGVKD. The CDR3 spans 15 residues. V shed 3 bases, J shed 4 bases, and the junction held 8 bases outside the gene matches.

The chain joins TRBV6-6 to TRBJ1-5; D remains ambiguous. Germline V gene data show CDR1 as MNHNY and CDR2 as SVGAGI (reference sequence). CDR3 size: 16 residues. The V and J ends lost 0 bases and 0 bases respectively, with 9 bases between them. CDR3 loop: CASSYSRIYSNQPQHF. CDR3 coding DNA: TGTGCCAGCAGTTACTCGAGGATTTATAGCAATCAGCCCCAGCATTTT.

The chain has TRBV5-1 and TRBJ2-7, with D perhaps matching TRBD2 (5 bases). The germline V and J ends were trimmed by 5 bases and 0 bases, with 21 bases remaining between them. The CDR3 loop spans 17 amino acids. Germline V gene sequence: CDR1 SGHRS, CDR2 YFSETQ. The CDR3 region has the DNA TGCGCCAGCAGGTTAGGAGGTGAAGACCGAAGCTCCTACGAGCAGTACTTC. Residues: CASRLGGEDRSSYEQYF.

This sequence joins TRBV19 and TRBJ2-6, with D perhaps TRBD1 (6 bases). Trimming shortened V by 5 bases and J by 0 bases, and 8 bases separated the two germline ends. The CDR3 runs to 15 residues. Germline CDR1 reads LNHDA; CDR2 reads SQIVND (reference sequence). The CDR3 loop reads CASSVDSSGANVLTF. Written as DNA, the CDR3 is TGTGCCAGTAGTGTGGACAGCTCTGGGGCCAACGTCCTGACTTTC. The whole variable domain, filled in from reference TRBV19 and TRBJ2-6, reads DGGITQSPKYLFRKEGQNVTLSCEQNLNHDAMYWYRQDPGQGLRLIYYSQIVNDFQKGDIAEGYSVSREKKESFPLTVTSAQKNPTAFYLCASSVDSSGANVLTFGAGSRLTVL.

Regarding this clone: The junction does not match germline at one end; this may be a read error. The rearrangement uses TRBV16 and TRBJ2-7; 7 bases fit TRBD1. Per germline, CDR1 KGHSY and CDR2 FQNENV. The CDR3 is made up of 14 amino acids. DNA for the CDR3: TGTGCCAGCGCAAAACCGGGACAGCTGGCCGAGCGGTACTTC. The encoded protein is CASAKPGQLAERYF.

V and J are TRBV19 and TRBJ2-6; 7 nucleotides line up with TRBD1. This CDR3 has 19 amino acids. V was clipped by 5 bases and J by 0 bases; unmatched bases: 13. Per germline, CDR1 LNHDA and CDR2 SQIVND (reference sequence). DNA for the CDR3: TGTGCCAGTAGTCCACGGGACAGAGGGCCTAGCTCTGGGGCCAACGTCCTGACTTTC. The encoded protein is CASSPRDRGPSSGANVLTF. Full variable domain (outside the CDR3, taken from reference TRBV19 and TRBJ2-6): DGGITQSPKYLFRKEGQNVTLSCEQNLNHDAMYWYRQDPGQGLRLIYYSQIVNDFQKGDIAEGYSVSREKKESFPLTVTSAQKNPTAFYLCASSPRDRGPSSGANVLTFGAGSRLTVL.

With regard to this clone: The identical CDR3 is also encoded by other nucleotide sequences in the sample. This chain connects TRBV25-1 to TRBJ2-7; no definite D call. This CDR3 comprises 10 residues. Trimming stripped 0 bases from V and 6 bases from J, with 0 bases between. Germline assignment: CDR1 MGHDK and CDR2 SYGVNS. The CDR3 DNA sequence: TGTGCCAGCAGTGAATACGAGCAGTACTTC. Translation: CASSEYEQYF.

CDR3 region: CASTIGGVDYGYTF. The DNA of the CDR3 is TGTGCCAGCACCATCGGAGGGGTTGACTATGGCTACACCTTC. This chain connects TRBV9 to TRBJ1-2; possibly TRBD1 for D (5 bases). The CDR3 loop spans 14 amino acids. Germline CDR1 SGDLS, CDR2 YYNGEE. Between the trimmed V and J ends, which lost 6 bases and 3 bases, there was a span of 15 bases. The entire variable domain, with the rest obtained from reference TRBV9 and TRBJ1-2, is as follows: DSGVTQTPKHLITATGQRVTLRCSPRSGDLSVYWYQQSLDQGLQFLIQYYNGEERAKGNILERFSAQQFPDLHSELNLSSLELGDSALYFCASTIGGVDYGYTFGSGTRLTVV.

In this sample, this clone turned up once. This sequence joins TRBV6-5 and TRBJ2-7; TRBD1 aligns across 7 bases. Trimming removed 7 bases from V and 0 bases from J; junction bases left unmatched: 9. Germline values: CDR1 MNHEY, CDR2 SVGAGI. The CDR3 spans 15 residues. The CDR3 is CASTPDRVISYEQYF. The CDR3 nucleotides read TGTGCCAGCACACCAGACAGGGTAATCTCCTACGAGCAGTACTTC.

This sequence joins TRBV19 and TRBJ2-3; D is unresolved. CDR3 length: 13 amino acids. The V end was cut by 4 bases, the J end by 2 bases, with 7 bases between. In germline, CDR1 is LNHDA, CDR2 SQIVND (reference sequence). The CDR3 DNA reads TGTGCCAGTAGTAACCATATCACAGATACGCAGTATTTT. It encodes CASSNHITDTQYF.

The chain uses TRBV7-8 and TRBJ2-7; D remains ambiguous. CDR1 SGHVS and CDR2 FQNEAQ come from the germline V gene. Trimming took 4 bases from V and 3 from J, leaving 19 bases between them. The CDR3 has 16 residues. The CDR3, as DNA: TGTGCCAGCAGCTCATCGAGGTGGCCCCCCCGCTACGAGCAGTACTTC. Translating gives CASSSSRWPPRYEQYF.

Regarding this clone: The same CDR3 also results from other DNA sequences found in this sample. This CDR3 reads CASSSGGGVDTQYF. The CDR3 bases are TGTGCCAGCAGCTCGGGGGGCGGGGTAGATACGCAGTATTTT. The chain recombines TRBV7-9 with TRBJ2-3; D might be TRBD2 (7 bases). In germline, CDR1 is SEHNR, CDR2 FQNEAQ (reference sequence). The length of the CDR3 is 14 residues. V lost 4 bases and J lost 5, with 13 bases in between.

This rearrangement joins TRBV19 to TRBJ1-6, with D possibly being TRBD1 (5 bases). The CDR3 is 14 amino acids. Germline-derived CDR1 and CDR2 are LNHDA and SQIVND (reference sequence). V lost 4 bases and J 7 bases, leaving 11 bases between the germline ends. The CDR3 DNA follows: TGTGCCAGTAGTAGAGAGGGGAGGAATTCACCCCTCCACTTT. This encodes CASSREGRNSPLHF.